This entry lists 13 T cell receptor beta chains sequenced from one sample in a study of breast tumors, draining lymph nodes, adjacent tissues (dated by TCRdb to 2016 to 2017). Preparation of the library involved multiplex PCR. Sequencing used an Illumina HiSeq 2000. TCRdb reprocessed the public reads (quality trimming at Q25 with fastp, clone calling with MiXCR) and kept in-frame beta chains. Rows are unified per CDR3 protein, each entry keeping the most common DNA and genes. The sample table records about 200,000 distinct CDR3 sequences; 30% to 40% of these occur just once. The ten largest clonotypes hold approximately 4.5% of the sample. The axillary draining lymph nodes of breast cancer patients were the source of the lymph node samples. Material: axillary lymph node tissue. These receptors all come from a female donor with breast cancer. Some clones in this sample may be carry-over from other donors' samples.

As DNA, the CDR3 is TGTGCCAGCAGCTTAAGGGATCAGGCAAACTATGGCTACACCTTC. It specifies CASSLRDQANYGYTF. V is TRBV7-3 and J is TRBJ1-2; D gene uncertain. Germline CDR1 SGHTA, CDR2 FQGTGA. This CDR3 has 15 amino acids. The V end lost 1 base, the J end lost 2 bases, and 11 bases lay between the germline ends.

The chain joins TRBV5-1 to TRBJ2-5; perhaps D is TRBD1 or TRBD2 (10 bases each). CDR3 size: 17 residues. CDR1 is SGHRS and CDR2 is YFSETQ in the germline V gene. The V gene lost 5 bases and the J gene lost 3 bases, with 23 bases spanning the gap. The CDR3 region is CASRDRGTSETKETQYF. The CDR3 DNA reads TGCGCCAGCAGGGACAGGGGGACTAGCGAGACAAAAGAGACCCAGTACTTC.

This clonotype was found many times. V and J are TRBV7-9 and TRBJ2-5; a weak D match, TRBD1 (5 bases). Trimming removed 5 bases at V and 2 bases at J, with 18 bases between. In germline, CDR1 is SEHNR, CDR2 FQNEAQ (reference sequence). This CDR3 contains 16 residues. The CDR3 protein is CASSRPLTGQQETQYF. The CDR3 DNA reads as TGTGCCAGCAGCAGACCCCTGACCGGACAACAAGAGACCCAGTACTTC.

This clonotype was found many times. The CDR3 DNA reads as TGCAGCGTTGTCCAGGTAGCGCAGTACAATGAGCAGTTCTTC. This sequence encodes CSVVQVAQYNEQFF. The chain combines TRBV29-1 with TRBJ2-1, with D possibly matching TRBD2 (5 bases). Germline loops: CDR1 SQVTM, CDR2 ANQGSEA. The germline V and J ends were trimmed by 4 bases and 4 bases, with 14 bases remaining between them. The length of the CDR3 is 14 residues.

This clonotype is a singleton in its sample. The J gene is TRBJ2-2, the V gene TRBV5-6, with TRBD1 identical over 9 bases. Germline loops: CDR1 SGHDT, CDR2 YYEEEE. The V gene end was trimmed by 0 bases and the J gene end by 8 bases; junction bases not matched to a gene: 8. This CDR3 has 16 residues. The CDR3: CASSLDWTGVSGELFF. The CDR3 DNA sequence: TGTGCCAGCAGCTTGGATTGGACAGGGGTATCGGGGGAGCTGTTTTTT.

This chain connects TRBV27 to TRBJ2-5, with 7 bases lining up with TRBD2. The CDR3 runs to 16 residues. Looked up from germline, CDR1 is MNHEY and CDR2 is SMNVEV (reference sequence). Trimming took 2 bases from V and 1 from J; bases not matched to a gene: 7. Written as DNA, the CDR3 is TGTGCCAGCAGTTTAGGAGCGGCTAGCGGCCAAGAGACCCAGTACTTC. This translates into CASSLGAASGQETQYF.

This clonotype came up many times. The chain couples TRBV19 to TRBJ2-2; D may match TRBD1 or TRBD2 (5 bases each). Germline CDR1 and CDR2: LNHDA and SQIVND (reference sequence). The length of the CDR3 is 15 residues. V was shortened by 1 base and J by 1 base, with 7 bases between the two germline ends. The CDR3 DNA sequence: TGTGCCAGTAGTATAGGGGGGTGGAACACCGGGGAGCTGTTTTTT. Its protein product is CASSIGGWNTGELFF.

To note about this clonotype: This clone may be a read error of a much larger clone one base away. The CDR3 carries no conserved terminal phenylalanine or tryptophan, so it likely arises from a read error. The chain recombines TRBV7-2 with TRBJ2-5; D is unresolved. V dropped 0 bases and J dropped 0 bases, with 5 bases sitting between them. Germline lookup yields CDR1 SGHTA and CDR2 FQGNSA. There are 14 residues in the CDR3. CDR3 bases: TGTGCCAGCAGCTTAGCAGGGTACCAAGAGACCCAGTACCTC. Its protein is CASSLAGYQETQYL.

Many counts were recorded for this clonotype. The chain combines TRBV12-3 or TRBV12-4 with TRBJ2-2, with 9 nucleotides matching TRBD2. This CDR3 is 15 amino acids long. The V segment lost 6 bases and the J segment 5 bases; nucleotides outside the gene matches: 7. Written as DNA, the CDR3 is TGTGCCAGCAGGGCGGGGGGGATCGGGACCGGGGAGCTGTTTTTT. Translation gives CASRAGGIGTGELFF.

In nucleotides, the CDR3 is TGTGCCAGCAGCGTAGCGTACGGGGCGAGCACAGATACGCAGTATTTT. It yields the protein CASSVAYGASTDTQYF. The chain employs TRBV9 and TRBJ2-3; D is possibly TRBD1 or TRBD2 (5 bases each). The ends were cut back, 0 bases at V and 0 bases at J, with 11 bases in the middle. The germline CDR1 and CDR2 sequences are SGDLS and YYNGEE. This CDR3 has 16 residues.

This clonotype was seen a few times. The V and J genes are TRBV6-5 and TRBJ2-2; 9 bases align to TRBD2. This CDR3 contains 17 residues. CDR1 and CDR2 (germline): MNHEY, SVGAGI. V lost 6 bases, J lost 0 bases, and 8 bases stayed unmatched. CDR3 nucleotides: TGTGCCAGCAGGAGAGCGGGGGGTGGCGCGAACACCGGGGAGCTGTTTTTT. This sequence encodes CASRRAGGGANTGELFF.

The table lists this clonotype with many counts. This chain uses TRBV20-1 with TRBJ2-1; tentatively, D is TRBD1 or TRBD2 (6 bases each). This CDR3 has 14 amino acids. CDR1 and CDR2 from the germline V gene are DFQATT and SNEGSKA (reference sequence). V was pared by 2 bases and J by 7 bases, with 15 bases between. The CDR3 region is CSARHGGAGNEQFF. The DNA for the CDR3 is TGCAGTGCTAGACATGGGGGCGCGGGGAATGAGCAGTTCTTC.

This clonotype has a count of ten or more. A much more abundant neighbour one base away suggests this may be a read error. The chain uses TRBV12-3 or TRBV12-4 and TRBJ2-5, with D possibly TRBD2 on 6 matching bases. V gave up 3 bases and J gave up 6 bases, with 14 bases separating them. The CDR3 has 14 amino acids. This chain's CDR3 is CASSFDGSRKTQYF. CDR3 in DNA: TGTGCCAGCAGTTTCGACGGGAGCAGAAAGACCCAGTACTTC.